This T cell receptor beta chain was captured by sequencing in a study of T cell responses to AZD1222 COVID-19 vaccine. Sequenced by immunoSEQ multiplex PCR; TCRdb stores in-frame clones only, minus some. The data show tens of thousands of clones, approximately 90% seen once. V dropped 5 bases and J dropped 8; count of bases not matched to a gene: 5. From germline, CDR1 is SGHVS and CDR2 FQNEAQ. CDR3 length equals 14 residues. The chain has TRBV7-8 and TRBJ1-4; 10 positions match TRBD1. This TCR came from an adult who received the AZD1222 COVID-19 vaccine. Sample: peripheral blood, taken 28 days after the second AZD1222 dose. CDR3 nucleotide sequence: TGTGCCAGCAGCGACAGGGGGCGAAAGGAAAAACTGTTTTTT. Translated, it gives CASSDRGRKEKLFF.